This TCR beta chain was captured by sequencing in a study of beta chain features in type 1 diabetes. The CDR3 length is 15 residues. Germline V gene lookup returns CDR1 SGHTA and CDR2 FQGNSA. Germline trimming cut 3 bases from V and 0 bases from J; bases unmatched to any gene: 4. Study-wide findings and caveats: Within each of all four CD4+ subsets, Type 1 diabetes patients had TCRB CDR3s that were moderately but significantly shorter.

To note about this clone: Its matching antigen is unknown.

The entirety of the isolated RNA underwent reverse transcription, so expressed TCRB transcripts were sequenced. The assay was immunoSEQ multiplex PCR, and TCRdb's table has in-frame clones only and misses some. The sample includes about 27,000 clones, 56% of them seen just once. The chain links TRBV7-2 to TRBJ2-5; 7 bases map to TRBD1. Sequencing was performed on Tregs from blood. The sequence was collected from a woman between 18 and 29 years old with type 1 diabetes. Here the CDR3 reads CASSLGQIYQETQYF. CDR3 in DNA: TGTGCCAGCAGCTTGGGACAGATTTACCAAGAGACCCAGTACTTC. Full variable domain (remainder filled in from reference TRBV7-2 and TRBJ2-5): GAGVSQSPSNKVTEKGKDVELRCDPISGHTALYWYRQSLGQGLEFLIYFQGNSAPDKSGLPSDRFSAERTGGSVSTLTIQRTQQEDSAVYLCASSLGQIYQETQYFGPGTRLLVL.